Following are 9 T cell receptor beta chains from one sample sequenced in a study of blood T cell repertoires in COVID-19. Assay: immunoSEQ multiplex PCR; the TCRdb copy retains only in-frame clones and omits some. Of 40,000 to 55,000 clones in the sample, approximately 84% were seen once. Sequencing was performed on peripheral blood. These receptors were taken from a man in his fifties or sixties with active COVID-19.

The V call is TRBV5-4, the J call TRBJ2-5; TRBD1 might be the D (6 bases). This CDR3 is built from 15 residues. Germline assignment: CDR1 SGHNT and CDR2 YYREEE (reference sequence). Trimming pared 4 bases from V and 5 bases from J, leaving 18 bases between. As DNA, the CDR3 is TGTGCCAGCAGCACCTCAGGGGAACCCACCGAGACCCAGTACTTC. This encodes CASSTSGEPTETQYF.

The chain uses TRBV18 and TRBJ2-5; the D gene is possibly TRBD2 (6 bases). The germline CDR1 and CDR2 sequences are KGHSH and LQKENI. V was shortened by 6 bases and J by 2 bases, with 13 bases between the two germline ends. The CDR3 extends over 14 amino acids. DNA of the CDR3: TGTGCCAGCTCGCCTAACCTAGCGCAAGAGACCCAGTACTTC. As protein: CASSPNLAQETQYF. The whole variable domain, remainder taken from reference TRBV18 and TRBJ2-5, is NAGVMQNPRHLVRRRGQEARLRCSPMKGHSHVYWYRQLPEEGLKFMVYLQKENIIDESGMPKERFSAEFPKEGPSILRIQQVVRGDSAAYFCASSPNLAQETQYFGPGTRLLVL.

The chain is built from TRBV6-4 and TRBJ2-5; TRBD2 agrees at 8 bases. Losses at the gene ends were 2 bases for V and 5 bases for J; bases not matched to a gene: 10. Germline values: CDR1 MRHNA, CDR2 SNTAGT. The length of the CDR3 is 16 residues. The CDR3 is CASSDVGGGTPETQYF. The CDR3 bases are TGTGCCAGCAGTGACGTAGGCGGGGGGACCCCGGAGACCCAGTACTTC.

This sequence joins TRBV12-3 or TRBV12-4 and TRBJ1-3, with TRBD1 matching 9 bases. The CDR3 loop spans 13 amino acids. V dropped 3 bases and J dropped 15; count of bases not matched to a gene: 9. The CDR3 nucleotides read TGTGCCAGCAGTTTGGGGCTGACGGACAGGGGATATTTT. This encodes CASSLGLTDRGYF.

This chain joins TRBV3-1 (or the pseudogene TRBV3-2) and TRBJ2-3; D perhaps matches TRBD1 (5 bases). Looked up from germline, CDR1 is LGHDT and CDR2 is YNNKEL (reference sequence). The CDR3 spans 16 residues. Between the trimmed V and J ends, which lost 0 bases and 3 bases, there was a span of 13 bases. The CDR3: CASSQDTGPPTDTQYF. DNA of the CDR3: TGTGCCAGCAGCCAAGATACAGGACCCCCTACAGATACGCAGTATTTT.

The chain couples TRBV27 to TRBJ1-4; no clear D gene. Trimming took 3 bases from V and 8 from J, leaving 13 bases between them. Germline CDR1 is MNHEY and CDR2 is SMNVEV (reference sequence). The CDR3 spans 14 residues. The CDR3 spells CASSLHPGVEKLFF. CDR3 in DNA: TGTGCCAGCAGTTTGCACCCCGGGGTAGAAAAACTGTTTTTT.

CDR3 region: CASSTMTGSYEQYF. As DNA, the CDR3 is TGTGCCAGTAGTACCATGACAGGCTCCTACGAGCAGTACTTC. The V call is TRBV19, the J call TRBJ2-7, with D maybe TRBD1 (6 bases). Trimming cost V 4 bases and J 0 bases, with 10 bases left between them. The CDR3 is made up of 14 amino acids. Per germline, CDR1 LNHDA and CDR2 SQIVND (reference sequence). The variable domain in full, with the rest retrieved from reference TRBV19 and TRBJ2-7, is DGGITQSPKYLFRKEGQNVTLSCEQNLNHDAMYWYRQDPGQGLRLIYYSQIVNDFQKGDIAEGYSVSREKKESFPLTVTSAQKNPTAFYLCASSTMTGSYEQYFGPGTRLTVT.

The chain recombines TRBV15 with TRBJ1-2, with 10 bases matching TRBD1. After removal of 0 bases from V and 6 bases from J, the junction contained 4 bases not matched to a gene. This CDR3 contains 15 residues. Germline V gene data show CDR1 as LNHNV and CDR2 as YYDKDF (reference sequence). The CDR3 here is CATSREDRGLDGYTF. In DNA, the CDR3 is TGTGCCACCAGCAGAGAGGACAGGGGGTTGGATGGCTACACCTTC.

A single count supports this clone. This chain joins TRBV9 and TRBJ2-3; perhaps TRBD2 as D (7 bases). Deletions cut 0 bases from V and 4 bases from J, with 12 bases between. Germline lookup yields CDR1 SGDLS and CDR2 YYNGEE. The CDR3 length is 15 residues. CDR3 amino acids: CASSVEWGGPDTQYF. In nucleotides, the CDR3 is TGTGCCAGCAGCGTAGAGTGGGGGGGGCCAGATACGCAGTATTTT.